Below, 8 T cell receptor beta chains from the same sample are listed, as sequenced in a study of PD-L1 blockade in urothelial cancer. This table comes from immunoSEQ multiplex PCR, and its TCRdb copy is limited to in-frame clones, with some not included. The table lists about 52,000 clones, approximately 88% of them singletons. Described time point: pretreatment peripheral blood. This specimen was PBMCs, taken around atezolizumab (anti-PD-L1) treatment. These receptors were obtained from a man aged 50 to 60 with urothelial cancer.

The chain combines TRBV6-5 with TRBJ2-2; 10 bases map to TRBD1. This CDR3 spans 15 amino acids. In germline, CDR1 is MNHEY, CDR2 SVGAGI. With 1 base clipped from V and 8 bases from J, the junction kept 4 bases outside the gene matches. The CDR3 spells CASSYFGQGGGELFF. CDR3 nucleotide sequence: TGTGCCAGCAGTTACTTTGGACAGGGGGGTGGGGAGCTGTTTTTT.

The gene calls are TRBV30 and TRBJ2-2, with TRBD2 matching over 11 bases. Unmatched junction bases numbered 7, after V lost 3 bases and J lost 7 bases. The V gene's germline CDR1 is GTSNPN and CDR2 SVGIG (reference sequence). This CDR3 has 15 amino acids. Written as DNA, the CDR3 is TGTGCCTGGAGAGTAGCGGGAGGGAGAGGCGGGGAGCTGTTTTTT. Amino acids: CAWRVAGGRGGELFF.

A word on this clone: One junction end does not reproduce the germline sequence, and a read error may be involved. This CDR3 reads CASSFEGTGDTQYF. The CDR3 DNA sequence: TGTGCTAGCAGCTTTGAGGGGACAGGAGATACGCAGTATTTT. V gene TRBV7-7 combines with J gene TRBJ2-3, with 8 bases aligning to TRBD1. CDR3 length equals 14 residues. Per germline, CDR1 SSHAT and CDR2 FNYEAQ (reference sequence).

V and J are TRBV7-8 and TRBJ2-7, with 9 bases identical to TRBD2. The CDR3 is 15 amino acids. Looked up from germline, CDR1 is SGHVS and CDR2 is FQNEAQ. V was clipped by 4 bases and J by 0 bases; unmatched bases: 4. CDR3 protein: CASSYVAGDSYEQYF. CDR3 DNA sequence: TGTGCCAGCAGCTATGTAGCGGGAGACTCCTACGAGCAGTACTTC.

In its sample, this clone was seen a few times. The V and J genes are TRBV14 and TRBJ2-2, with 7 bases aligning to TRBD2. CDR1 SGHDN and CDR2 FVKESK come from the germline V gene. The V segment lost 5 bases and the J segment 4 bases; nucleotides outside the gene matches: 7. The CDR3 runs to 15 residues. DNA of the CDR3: TGTGCCAGCAGCTTCCTAGCGGCGGGCACCGGGGAGCTGTTTTTT. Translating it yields CASSFLAAGTGELFF.

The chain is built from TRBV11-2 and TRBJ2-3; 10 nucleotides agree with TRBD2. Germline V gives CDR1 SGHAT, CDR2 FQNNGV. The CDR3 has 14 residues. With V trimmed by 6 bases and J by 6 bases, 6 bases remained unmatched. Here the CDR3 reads CASRLAGVLDTQYF. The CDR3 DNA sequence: TGTGCCAGCAGGCTAGCGGGAGTATTGGATACGCAGTATTTT. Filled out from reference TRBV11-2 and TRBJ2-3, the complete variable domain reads EAGVAQSPRYKIIEKRQSVAFWCNPISGHATLYWYQQILGQGPKLLIQFQNNGVVDDSQLPKDRFSAERLKGVDSTLKIQPAKLEDSAVYLCASRLAGVLDTQYFGPGTRLTVL.

The CDR3 sequence is CASSPHYEQYF. The CDR3 nucleotides read TGTGCCAGCAGTCCCCACTACGAGCAGTACTTC. V is TRBV28 and J is TRBJ2-7; D call uncertain. The CDR3 has 11 residues. The V end lost 5 bases, the J end lost 3 bases, and 5 bases lay between the germline ends. Germline lookup yields CDR1 MDHEN and CDR2 SYDVKM.

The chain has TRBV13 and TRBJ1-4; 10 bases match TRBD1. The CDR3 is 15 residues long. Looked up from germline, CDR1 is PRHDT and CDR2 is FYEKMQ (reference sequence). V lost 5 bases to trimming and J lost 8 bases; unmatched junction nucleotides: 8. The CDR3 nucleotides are TGTGCCAGCAGCAAACGGACAGGGGGACGAGAAAAACTGTTTTTT. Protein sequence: CASSKRTGGREKLFF.